Reported below is one T cell receptor beta chain. Its target is unknown. These data come from a study of shared clonotypes between healthy human individuals. Notes on the study in general: Rarefaction analysis demonstrated incomplete sorted-subset sequencing notwithstanding large depth. Shared clonotypes across all four donors exceeded non-shared ones in generation probability. The expectation was that sequencing depth would affect clonotype sharing among donors.

Measured with immunoSEQ multiplex PCR; TCRdb has only the in-frame clones, and not every one. The sample holds 1.4 million to 1.5 million clones, around 97% seen once. Donors comprised healthy HIV-negative adults lacking recent acute infections or vaccinations. The sample consisted of naive CD4+ T cells sorted from blood. This sample's subset: CD45RA+ positively selected. The clonotype originates from a young man in good health.

CDR3 sequence: CASSPGGSGTQYF. DNA of the CDR3: TGTGCCAGCTCACCTGGTGGGAGTGGTACGCAGTATTTT. This chain links TRBV18 with TRBJ2-3; D possibly corresponds to TRBD2 (5 bases). Germline CDR1 is KGHSH and CDR2 is LQKENI. The germline V and J ends were trimmed by 3 bases and 8 bases, with 12 bases remaining between them. CDR3 length equals 13 residues.